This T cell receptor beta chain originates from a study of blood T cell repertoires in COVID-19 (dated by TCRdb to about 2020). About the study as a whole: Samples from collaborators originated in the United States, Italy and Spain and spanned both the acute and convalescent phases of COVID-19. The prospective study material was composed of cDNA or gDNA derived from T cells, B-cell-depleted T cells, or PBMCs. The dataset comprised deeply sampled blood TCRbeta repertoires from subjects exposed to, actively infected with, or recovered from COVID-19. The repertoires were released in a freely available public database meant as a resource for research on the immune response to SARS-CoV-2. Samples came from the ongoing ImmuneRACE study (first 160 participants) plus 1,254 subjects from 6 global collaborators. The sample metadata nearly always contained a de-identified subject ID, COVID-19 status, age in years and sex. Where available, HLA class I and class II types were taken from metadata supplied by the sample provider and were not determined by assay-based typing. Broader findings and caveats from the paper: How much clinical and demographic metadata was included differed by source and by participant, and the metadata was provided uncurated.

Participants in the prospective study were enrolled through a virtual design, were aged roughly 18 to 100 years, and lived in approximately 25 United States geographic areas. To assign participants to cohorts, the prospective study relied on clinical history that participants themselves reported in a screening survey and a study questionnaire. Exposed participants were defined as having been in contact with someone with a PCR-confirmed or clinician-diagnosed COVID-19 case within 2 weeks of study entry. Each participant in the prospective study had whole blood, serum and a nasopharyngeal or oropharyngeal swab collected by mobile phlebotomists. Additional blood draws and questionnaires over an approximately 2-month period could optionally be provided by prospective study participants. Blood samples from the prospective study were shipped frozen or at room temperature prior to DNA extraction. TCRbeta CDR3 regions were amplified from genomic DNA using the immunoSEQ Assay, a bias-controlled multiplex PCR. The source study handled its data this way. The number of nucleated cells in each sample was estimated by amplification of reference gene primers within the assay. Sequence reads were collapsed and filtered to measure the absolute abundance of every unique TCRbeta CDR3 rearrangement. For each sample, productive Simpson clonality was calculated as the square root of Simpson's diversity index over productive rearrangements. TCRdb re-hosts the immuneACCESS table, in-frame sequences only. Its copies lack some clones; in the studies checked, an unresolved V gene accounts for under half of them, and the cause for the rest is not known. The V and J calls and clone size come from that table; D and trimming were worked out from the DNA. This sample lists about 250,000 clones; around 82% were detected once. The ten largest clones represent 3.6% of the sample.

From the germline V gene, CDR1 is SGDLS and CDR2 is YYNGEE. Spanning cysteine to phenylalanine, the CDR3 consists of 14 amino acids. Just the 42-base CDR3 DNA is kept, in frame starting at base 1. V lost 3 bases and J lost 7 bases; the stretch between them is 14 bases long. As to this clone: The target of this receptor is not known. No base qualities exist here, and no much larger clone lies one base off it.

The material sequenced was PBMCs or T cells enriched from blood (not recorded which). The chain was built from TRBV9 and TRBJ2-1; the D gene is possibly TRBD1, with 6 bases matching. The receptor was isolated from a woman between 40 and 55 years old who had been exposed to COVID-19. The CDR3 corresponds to CASSGHTGRNEQFF. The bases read TGTGCCAGCAGCGGCCACACAGGGCGGAATGAGCAGTTCTTC.